This is a list of T cell receptor beta chains from one sample in a study of CD8+ T cells in alopecia areata. TCRdb keeps only in-frame clones here, not all; method: immunoSEQ multiplex PCR. In the table there are about 130,000 clones, about 47% of which are singletons. The sequences come from CD8+ T cells sorted from blood, collected at week 0. All receptors come from a human donor with alopecia areata. Each CDR3 is given with its conserved first and last residue. D genes are given only for firm matches. Size is omitted from some rows. Given values are once, few, many or a class for expanded clones.

d_call	v_call	cdr3_length	clone_size	j_call	cdr3_nt	cdr3_aa
TRBD2	TRBV5-1	15	.	TRBJ2-7	TGCGCCAGCAGCTTCGCCGGGACTACGTCCTACGAGCAGTACTTC	CASSFAGTTSYEQYF
.	TRBV29-1	12	few	TRBJ2-7	TGCAGCGCCTTAACAGGGAACTACGAGCAGTACTTC	CSALTGNYEQYF
.	TRBV5-6	14	few	TRBJ2-7	TGTGCCAGCAGCTATACAGACAGCTCCTACGAGCAGTACTTC	CASSYTDSSYEQYF
.	TRBV5-1	16	few	TRBJ1-1	TGCGCCAGCAGCTACCATCCGACAGGTCGTGCCACTGAAGCTTTCTTT	CASSYHPTGRATEAFF
.	TRBV13	14	.	TRBJ1-6	TGTGCCAGCAGCTCATCGGGCGATAATTCACCCCTCCACTTT	CASSSSGDNSPLHF
.	TRBV11-2	14	.	TRBJ2-7	TGTGCCAGCAGCTTTGGGGGACCGCTCTACGAGCAGTACTTC	CASSFGGPLYEQYF
TRBD1	TRBV30	15	.	TRBJ2-7	TGTGCCTGGAGTGTACTGGGCAGGGGGCGCGGCGAGCAGTACTTC	CAWSVLGRGRGEQYF
.	TRBV29-1	13	.	TRBJ1-1	TGCAGCGTTGAAGCAGGGTCGAACACTGAAGCTTTCTTT	CSVEAGSNTEAFF
.	TRBV5-4	11	.	TRBJ2-1	TGTGCCAGCACCAATGAGGATGAGCAGTTCTTC	CASTNEDEQFF
TRBD2	TRBV7-8	16	few	TRBJ2-7	TGTGCCAGCAGCTCCCGCCGGGGCGGGGGGGTCGACGAGCAGTACTTC	CASSSRRGGGVDEQYF
.	TRBV30	14	.	TRBJ2-7	TGTGCCTGGAGTGTAGCAGGGGCCCCTGGCGAGCAGTACTTC	CAWSVAGAPGEQYF
TRBD1	TRBV15	13	.	TRBJ2-4	TGTGCCACCAGCGGAACAGGGGGCAACATTCAGTACTTC	CATSGTGGNIQYF
.	TRBV5-1	12	.	TRBJ1-2	TGCGCCAGCAGCTTGGCAGGGGAAGGCTACACCTTC	CASSLAGEGYTF
.	TRBV29-1	12	.	TRBJ2-5	TGCAGCGTTGATTGGCCCCAAGAGACCCAGTACTTC	CSVDWPQETQYF
TRBD1	TRBV5-1	18	.	TRBJ2-6	TGCGCCAGCAGCTTGGATTGGGACAGGATCTCTGGGGCCAACGTCCTGACTTTC	CASSLDWDRISGANVLTF
.	TRBV7-8	17	few	TRBJ2-7	TGTGCCAGCAGCCCATTTCTTGGGACACCAAGCTCCTACGAGCAGTACTTC	CASSPFLGTPSSYEQYF
.	TRBV6-5	13	few	TRBJ1-1	TGTGCCAGCAGTTCCTTGGACAGCATCTTGTCTTTCTTT	CASSSLDSILSFF
TRBD1	TRBV2	12	.	TRBJ2-7	TGTGCCAGCCGGGACAGGGAAATCGAGCAGTACTTC	CASRDREIEQYF
.	TRBV2	12	few	TRBJ2-7	TGTGCCAGCAGTGGGACTCTCTACGAGCAGTACTTC	CASSGTLYEQYF
.	TRBV29-1	11	.	TRBJ2-7	TGCAGCGTGTTTCAGGACTACGAGCAGTACTTC	CSVFQDYEQYF
.	TRBV27	13	.	TRBJ1-5	TGTGCCAGCAGTTCCGGGGCGTTTCAGCCCCAGCATTTT	CASSSGAFQPQHF
TRBD1	TRBV5-1	14	.	TRBJ2-1	TGCGCCAGCAAACCCGGACAGGAATACAATGAGCAGTTCTTC	CASKPGQEYNEQFF